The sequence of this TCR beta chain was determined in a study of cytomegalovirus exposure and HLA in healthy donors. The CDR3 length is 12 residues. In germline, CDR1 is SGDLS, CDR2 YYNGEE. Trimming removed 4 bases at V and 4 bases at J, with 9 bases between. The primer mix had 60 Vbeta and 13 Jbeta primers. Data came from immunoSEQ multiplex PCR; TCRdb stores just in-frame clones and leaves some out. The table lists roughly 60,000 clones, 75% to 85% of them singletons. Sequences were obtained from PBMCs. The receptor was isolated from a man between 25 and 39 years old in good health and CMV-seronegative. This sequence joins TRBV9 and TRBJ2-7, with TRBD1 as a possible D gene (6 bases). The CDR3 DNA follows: TGTGCCAGCAGCCCAGGACAGTACGAGCAGTACTTC. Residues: CASSPGQYEQYF.